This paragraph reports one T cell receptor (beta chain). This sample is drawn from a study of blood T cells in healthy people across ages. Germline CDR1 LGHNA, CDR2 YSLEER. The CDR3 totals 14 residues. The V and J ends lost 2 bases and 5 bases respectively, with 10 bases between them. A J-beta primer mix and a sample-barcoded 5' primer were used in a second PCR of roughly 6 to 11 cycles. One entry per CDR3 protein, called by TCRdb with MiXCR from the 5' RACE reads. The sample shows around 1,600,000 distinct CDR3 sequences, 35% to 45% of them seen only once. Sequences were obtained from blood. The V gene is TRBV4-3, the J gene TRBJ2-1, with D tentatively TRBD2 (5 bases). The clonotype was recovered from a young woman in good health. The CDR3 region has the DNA TGCGCCAGCAGCCAAATTCCCGGGAACAATGAGCAGTTCTTC. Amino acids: CASSQIPGNNEQFF.